This T cell receptor (beta chain) was identified in a study of CD8 T cells in ankylosing spondylitis. TCRdb re-called the 5' RACE reads through MiXCR, storing one row per CDR3 protein. Of more than 150,000 distinct CDR3 sequences in the sample, 13% were seen once. This clonotype came up many times. The CDR3 totals 14 residues. The V and J ends lost 4 bases and 0 bases respectively, with 10 bases between them. The germline gives CDR1 SGHRS, CDR2 YFSETQ. This TCR came from a male donor with ankylosing spondylitis or in good health (not recorded which). The sample comprised blood, either unsorted or a sorted T cell fraction (not recorded which). The genes are TRBV5-1 and TRBJ1-1, with no clear D. This chain's CDR3 is CASSLDLMNTEAFF. DNA for the CDR3: TGCGCCAGCAGCCTCGATTTAATGAACACTGAAGCTTTCTTT.